Each of the 16 T cell receptor beta chains below was sequenced from the same sample in a study of cytomegalovirus exposure and HLA in healthy donors. The primer mix had 60 Vbeta and 13 Jbeta primers. The table came from immunoSEQ multiplex PCR; TCRdb's copy has only in-frame clones and leaves some out. The sample has under 150,000 clones, 67% seen once; the top ten hold over 6.5%. Specimen: PBMCs. Source of these receptors: a man between 18 and 29 years old in good health and CMV-seropositive.

The gene calls are TRBV5-6 and TRBJ1-2; weak D call: TRBD1 (6 bases). Germline V gives CDR1 SGHDT, CDR2 YYEEEE. Trimming shortened V by 4 bases and J by 4 bases, and 23 bases separated the two germline ends. This CDR3 is built from 17 residues. The CDR3, as DNA: TGTGCCAGCAGCCATGACAGGCTCACCTTACGGGCCTATGGCTACACCTTC. This sequence encodes CASSHDRLTLRAYGYTF.

The chain carries TRBV19 and TRBJ1-1; the D gene is possibly TRBD1 (6 bases). V was cut by 5 bases and J by 8 bases, with 24 bases left in between. This CDR3 is 16 amino acids long. The germline CDR1 and CDR2 sequences are LNHDA and SQIVND (reference sequence). This CDR3 is CASSDPRGSKLGEAFF. CDR3 DNA: TGTGCCAGTAGTGATCCCAGGGGCTCCAAACTCGGGGAAGCTTTCTTT.

This rearrangement joins TRBV5-1 to TRBJ2-7, with D possibly matching TRBD2 (6 bases). V was shortened by 4 bases and J by 0 bases, with 11 bases between the two germline ends. This CDR3 contains 14 residues. Germline CDR1 is SGHRS and CDR2 is YFSETQ. The CDR3 spells CASSTGLPSYEQYF. CDR3 coding DNA: TGCGCCAGCAGCACCGGACTACCCTCCTACGAGCAGTACTTC.

This chain uses TRBV5-4 with TRBJ2-2; 7 bases match TRBD1. V was pared by 6 bases and J by 5 bases, with 10 bases of the junction left unmatched. CDR3 length: 15 amino acids. Germline CDR1 and CDR2: SGHNT and YYREEE (reference sequence). The CDR3 DNA is TGTGCCAGCAACCCTACAGGGGTGGAAACCGGGGAGCTGTTTTTT. This encodes CASNPTGVETGELFF. Looking up the rest from reference TRBV5-4 and TRBJ2-2 gives the full variable domain: ETGVTQSPTHLIKTRGQQVTLRCSSQSGHNTVSWYQQALGQGPQFIFQYYREEENGRGNFPPRFSGLQFPNYSSELNVNALELDDSALYLCASNPTGVETGELFFGEGSRLTVL.

The chain carries TRBV15 and TRBJ1-5; D perhaps matches TRBD1 (6 bases). V was pared by 1 base and J by 0 bases, with 13 bases between. This CDR3 is 17 amino acids long. Looked up from germline, CDR1 is LNHNV and CDR2 is YYDKDF (reference sequence). This chain's CDR3 is CATSRVTGGYSNQPQHF. The CDR3 DNA is TGTGCCACCAGCAGAGTGACAGGAGGCTATAGCAATCAGCCCCAGCATTTT.

This chain links TRBV13 with TRBJ1-1; the match to TRBD1 covers 7 bases. Germline CDR1 is PRHDT and CDR2 is FYEKMQ (reference sequence). Trimming removed 5 bases from V and 1 base from J; junction bases left unmatched: 7. This CDR3 spans 15 amino acids. The CDR3 loop is CASSLWDRWNTEAFF. CDR3 DNA sequence: TGTGCCAGCAGCCTATGGGACAGATGGAACACTGAAGCTTTCTTT.

The rearrangement links TRBV7-9 to TRBJ2-2; perhaps TRBD2 as D (5 bases). Trimming shortened V by 2 bases and J by 4 bases, and 8 bases separated the two germline ends. In germline, CDR1 is SEHNR, CDR2 FQNEAQ (reference sequence). This CDR3 spans 14 amino acids. The CDR3 reads CASSLWESTGELFF. CDR3 nucleotides: TGTGCCAGCAGCTTATGGGAGAGCACCGGGGAGCTGTTTTTT.

This clone was seen more than once but under ten times. The rearrangement uses TRBV28 and TRBJ1-5; maybe TRBD1 (6 bases). Trimming pared 4 bases from V and 1 base from J, leaving 11 bases between. The CDR3 loop spans 15 amino acids. Per the germline V gene, CDR1 is MDHEN and CDR2 is SYDVKM. CDR3 sequence (DNA): TGTGCCAGCAGTTCCAGGGGTCTGAGCAATCAGCCCCAGCATTTT. It encodes CASSSRGLSNQPQHF.

This clone was observed a handful of times. The V and J genes are TRBV6-5 and TRBJ1-6; TRBD1 agrees at 7 bases. The CDR3 loop spans 15 amino acids. The junction had 9 bases not matched to a gene; V was cut back by 5 bases and J by 8 bases. Germline loops: CDR1 MNHEY, CDR2 SVGAGI. The CDR3 spells CASSRRQGLYSPLHF. CDR3 nucleotides: TGTGCCAGCAGTCGACGACAGGGACTGTATTCACCCCTCCACTTT.

CDR3 residues: CASRPDRNTEAFF. CDR3 DNA: TGTGCCAGCAGACCCGACAGGAACACTGAAGCTTTCTTT. V is TRBV2 and J is TRBJ1-1, with D tentatively TRBD1 (5 bases). The CDR3 loop spans 13 amino acids. Germline assignment: CDR1 SNHLY and CDR2 FYNNEI. V shed 6 bases and J shed 1 base, with 9 bases lying between them. Supplemented by reference TRBV2 and TRBJ1-1, the full variable domain reads EPEVTQTPSHQVTQMGQEVILRCVPISNHLYFYWYRQILGQKVEFLVSFYNNEISEKSEIFDDQFSVERPDGSNFTLKIRSTKLEDSAMYFCASRPDRNTEAFFGQGTRLTVV.

The chain couples TRBV18 to TRBJ2-7, with TRBD2 identical over 8 bases. The CDR3 is 17 amino acids. Germline V gives CDR1 KGHSH, CDR2 LQKENI. V lost 3 bases, J lost 1 base, and 11 bases stayed unmatched. CDR3 bases: TGTGCCAGCTCACCCCTCCCCGGGGGGGGCCGATCCTACGAGCAGTACGTC. Residues: CASSPLPGGGRSYEQYV.

The J gene is TRBJ1-5, the V gene TRBV7-9, with D hard to call. Trimming removed 5 bases from V and 5 bases from J, with 10 bases in between. The length of the CDR3 is 13 residues. Germline V gene lookup returns CDR1 SEHNR and CDR2 FQNEAQ (reference sequence). CDR3: CASSRHTDQPQHF. The CDR3 DNA is TGTGCCAGCAGCCGACACACCGATCAGCCCCAGCATTTT. The complete variable domain, with remaining parts taken from reference TRBV7-9 and TRBJ1-5, reads DTGVSQNPRHKITKRGQNVTFRCDPISEHNRLYWYRQTLGQGPEFLTYFQNEAQLEKSRLLSDRFSAERPKGSFSTLEIQRTEQGDSAMYLCASSRHTDQPQHFGDGTRLSIL.

This sequence joins TRBV5-1 and TRBJ2-7; D is uncertain. Germline loops: CDR1 SGHRS, CDR2 YFSETQ. The germline V and J ends were trimmed by 1 base and 6 bases, with 8 bases remaining between them. The CDR3 has 12 residues. The CDR3 DNA reads as TGCGCCAGCAGCTTGCCAGGTGGCGAGCAGTACTTC. This sequence encodes CASSLPGGEQYF. The whole variable domain, remainder taken from reference TRBV5-1 and TRBJ2-7, is KAGVTQTPRYLIKTRGQQVTLSCSPISGHRSVSWYQQTPGQGLQFLFEYFSETQRNKGNFPGRFSGRQFSNSRSEMNVSTLELGDSALYLCASSLPGGEQYFGPGTRLTVT.

The rearrangement joins TRBV9 to TRBJ2-3, with D possibly being TRBD2 (5 bases). The CDR3 consists of 17 residues. The V gene's germline CDR1 is SGDLS and CDR2 YYNGEE. Deletions cut 4 bases from V and 2 bases from J, with 20 bases between. The CDR3 DNA reads TGTGCCAGCAGCCCAGATCTAGCTCCGGGTTCCACAGATACGCAGTATTTT. This translates into CASSPDLAPGSTDTQYF.

The J gene is TRBJ2-1, the V gene TRBV6-4, with 7 nucleotides matching TRBD1. CDR1 and CDR2 from the germline V gene are MRHNA and SNTAGT. The CDR3 consists of 14 residues. Trimming at V came to 3 bases and at J to 6 bases, leaving 5 bases not matched to a gene. The CDR3 protein is CASSDGSGGNEQFF. DNA of the CDR3: TGTGCCAGCAGTGATGGGTCAGGGGGCAATGAGCAGTTCTTC.

This clone was observed once. The gene calls are TRBV19 and TRBJ1-5, with 9 positions matching TRBD1. The CDR3 is 14 residues long. V lost 6 bases to trimming and J lost 4 bases; unmatched junction nucleotides: 4. CDR1 is LNHDA, CDR2 SQIVND, per germline (reference sequence). CDR3 amino acids: CASREGQGNQPQHF. The CDR3 DNA follows: TGTGCCAGTAGAGAGGGACAGGGAAATCAGCCCCAGCATTTT.